One and the same sample provided the 20 T cell receptor beta chains below, sequenced in a study of radiation and T cells in renal cell carcinoma. The assay was immunoSEQ multiplex PCR, and TCRdb's table has in-frame clones only and misses some. In the table there are 150,000 to 160,000 clones, roughly 87% of which are singletons. Time point of the sample: blood 2 weeks post-SBRT. Documented treatment: 15 Gy SBRT to primary tumor, nephrectomy 4 weeks later. Source: blood, taken from a patient whose treatment included radiotherapy and nephrectomy. The receptors here all came from a woman aged 50 to 60 with renal cell carcinoma.

The chain is built from TRBV2 and TRBJ2-7, with a possible D match to TRBD2 (6 bases). CDR3 length: 16 residues. In germline, CDR1 is SNHLY, CDR2 FYNNEI. Trimming left V 9 bases short and J 2 bases short, with 23 bases between. The CDR3 spells CASHGPLKTGAYEQYF. The CDR3 DNA reads as TGTGCCAGTCACGGGCCCTTAAAAACGGGGGCCTACGAGCAGTACTTC.

The rearrangement uses TRBV30 and TRBJ2-3; D tentatively fits TRBD1 or TRBD2 (7 bases each). The V gene's germline CDR1 is GTSNPN and CDR2 SVGIG (reference sequence). The CDR3 covers 15 residues. Trimming stripped 1 base from V and 4 bases from J, with 15 bases between. The CDR3: CAWSAGGGRADTQYF. The CDR3 DNA reads TGTGCCTGGAGTGCAGGGGGGGGAAGGGCAGATACGCAGTATTTT.

This sequence joins TRBV19 and TRBJ1-1, with D unresolved. This CDR3 comprises 17 residues. Trimming pared 2 bases from V and 11 bases from J, leaving 27 bases between. Germline CDR1 and CDR2: LNHDA and SQIVND (reference sequence). CDR3 coding DNA: TGTGCCAGTAGTATACCAGGCTCGTTGCACCATCCTCTGCCGGCTTTCTTT. This translates into CASSIPGSLHHPLPAFF.

The chain employs TRBV7-8 and TRBJ2-7; D might be TRBD1 (5 bases). Germline values: CDR1 SGHVS, CDR2 FQNEAQ. The CDR3 totals 14 residues. The ends were cut back, 1 base at V and 3 bases at J, with 10 bases in the middle. CDR3 bases: TGTGCCAGCAGCTTAGGAACAGGCCGCTACGAGCAGTACTTC. Protein sequence: CASSLGTGRYEQYF.

This chain uses TRBV7-2 with TRBJ2-3; 9 bases align to TRBD2. V was pared by 5 bases and J by 4 bases, with 13 bases of the junction left unmatched. The CDR3 has 17 residues. Per the germline V gene, CDR1 is SGHTA and CDR2 is FQGNSA. CDR3 sequence: CASSPRGQRGASDTQYF. The CDR3 DNA follows: TGTGCCAGCAGCCCCCGCGGGCAGCGGGGGGCCTCAGATACGCAGTATTTT.

With regard to this clone: One end of the junction is discordant with germline, which a read error may explain. The genes are TRBV2 and TRBJ2-2; D is unclear. CDR1 is SNHLY and CDR2 is FYNNEI in the germline V gene. This CDR3 has 11 amino acids. This chain's CDR3 is CAGRNTGELFF. The DNA for the CDR3 is TGTGCCGGCAGGAACACCGGGGAGCTGTTTTTT.

This chain connects TRBV6-1 to TRBJ1-6; D is possibly TRBD1 (5 bases). Deletions cut 4 bases from V and 9 bases from J, with 16 bases between. Germline V gene sequence: CDR1 MNHNS, CDR2 SASEGT. The CDR3 totals 15 residues. This CDR3 reads CASSALQAGSSPLHF. The CDR3 DNA is TGTGCCAGCAGTGCCCTACAGGCGGGCAGTTCACCCCTCCACTTT.

This chain connects TRBV2 to TRBJ2-3; 9 bases fit TRBD1. In germline, CDR1 is SNHLY, CDR2 FYNNEI. With 6 bases clipped from V and 4 bases from J, the junction kept 8 bases outside the gene matches. This CDR3 is built from 15 residues. CDR3 residues: CASRRGQGEADTQYF. The CDR3 bases are TGTGCCAGCAGGAGGGGACAGGGAGAGGCAGATACGCAGTATTTT. Based on the CDR3 plus reference TRBV2 and TRBJ2-3, the full variable domain is EPEVTQTPSHQVTQMGQEVILRCVPISNHLYFYWYRQILGQKVEFLVSFYNNEISEKSEIFDDQFSVERPDGSNFTLKIRSTKLEDSAMYFCASRRGQGEADTQYFGPGTRLTVL.

This clone was counted only a few times. The chain employs TRBV19 and TRBJ2-1; the D gene is possibly TRBD1 (5 bases). V was clipped by 3 bases and J by 6 bases, with 15 bases between them. The CDR3 consists of 15 residues. Germline CDR1 reads LNHDA; CDR2 reads SQIVND (reference sequence). As DNA, the CDR3 is TGTGCCAGTAGTATGGGGCAGGGTAATTCCAATGAGCAGTTCTTC. As protein: CASSMGQGNSNEQFF.

The chain uses TRBV7-2 and TRBJ2-2; D not resolved. V was pared by 5 bases and J by 1 base, with 11 bases between. The CDR3 is made up of 15 amino acids. The germline CDR1 and CDR2 sequences are SGHTA and FQGNSA. CDR3 loop: CASSDRRQNTGELFF. CDR3 DNA: TGTGCCAGCAGCGATCGCCGACAGAACACCGGGGAGCTGTTTTTT.

V and J are TRBV5-6 and TRBJ1-2; 8 bases agree with TRBD1. Germline values: CDR1 SGHDT, CDR2 YYEEEE. The CDR3 totals 14 residues. Trimming removed 0 bases from V and 8 bases from J; junction bases left unmatched: 6. The CDR3 DNA sequence: TGTGCCAGCAGCTTGGGGGGACAGGCAAGAGGCTACACCTTC. Translated, it gives CASSLGGQARGYTF.

Remarks on this clone: At the DNA level, this CDR3 is encoded by other sequences in the same sample as well. The chain employs TRBV4-1 and TRBJ1-2, with a possible D match to TRBD1 (5 bases). V lost 1 base, J lost 6 bases, and 6 bases lay in between. The CDR3 runs to 12 residues. CDR1 and CDR2 (germline): MGHRA, YSYEKL. The DNA for the CDR3 is TGCGCCAGCAGCCAAGCAGGGAATGGCTACACCTTC. Residues: CASSQAGNGYTF.

The V gene is TRBV18, the J gene TRBJ1-4, with unresolved D. Trimming removed 5 bases from V and 4 bases from J, with 14 bases in between. CDR3 length: 15 residues. The V gene's germline CDR1 is KGHSH and CDR2 LQKENI. CDR3 residues: CASSVSGSNNEKLFF. In DNA, the CDR3 is TGTGCCAGCTCAGTTTCGGGGTCAAATAATGAAAAACTGTTTTTT.

The CDR3 protein is CASSLDTDRANEQFF. In DNA, the CDR3 is TGCGCCAGCAGCTTGGATACGGACAGGGCTAATGAGCAGTTCTTC. The chain employs TRBV5-1 and TRBJ2-1; 8 nucleotides match TRBD1. Trimming removed 0 bases from V and 7 bases from J; junction bases left unmatched: 6. Germline loops: CDR1 SGHRS, CDR2 YFSETQ. The CDR3 consists of 15 residues.

For the CDR3, the DNA is TGTGCCAGCACCTGGGGAACTGAAGCTTTCTTT. This encodes CASTWGTEAFF. The genes are TRBV7-9 and TRBJ1-1; no reliable D call. From germline, CDR1 is SEHNR and CDR2 FQNEAQ (reference sequence). CDR3 length: 11 residues. With 7 bases removed from V and 5 bases from J, the gap between germline ends came to 8 bases. Based on the CDR3 plus reference TRBV7-9 and TRBJ1-1, the full variable domain is DTGVSQNPRHKITKRGQNVTFRCDPISEHNRLYWYRQTLGQGPEFLTYFQNEAQLEKSRLLSDRFSAERPKGSFSTLEIQRTEQGDSAMYLCASTWGTEAFFGQGTRLTVV.

The V call is TRBV7-2, the J call TRBJ1-1, with TRBD1 identical over 7 bases. With 6 bases clipped from V and 5 bases from J, the junction kept 9 bases outside the gene matches. Germline V CDR1 and CDR2: SGHTA, FQGNSA. The CDR3 is 14 residues long. The CDR3 nucleotides are TGTGCCAGCAGTTTCACACAGGGGATAACTGAAGCTTTCTTT. Its translation: CASSFTQGITEAFF. Full variable domain (rest looked up from reference TRBV7-2 and TRBJ1-1): GAGVSQSPSNKVTEKGKDVELRCDPISGHTALYWYRQSLGQGLEFLIYFQGNSAPDKSGLPSDRFSAERTGGSVSTLTIQRTQQEDSAVYLCASSFTQGITEAFFGQGTRLTVV.

The chain links TRBV9 to TRBJ2-3, with 7 bases identical to TRBD2. Germline CDR1 and CDR2: SGDLS and YYNGEE. CDR3 size: 13 residues. J gave up 3 bases and V 6 bases, and 4 bases lay outside the gene matches. CDR3 DNA: TGTGCCAGCACGACTAGCAGTACAGATACGCAGTATTTT. This codes for CASTTSSTDTQYF. Based on the CDR3 plus reference TRBV9 and TRBJ2-3, the full variable domain is DSGVTQTPKHLITATGQRVTLRCSPRSGDLSVYWYQQSLDQGLQFLIQYYNGEERAKGNILERFSAQQFPDLHSELNLSSLELGDSALYFCASTTSSTDTQYFGPGTRLTVL.

CDR3 amino acids: CASSLHREETQYF. CDR3 DNA: TGTGCCAGCAGCTTGCACAGGGAAGAGACCCAGTACTTC. V and J are TRBV5-6 and TRBJ2-5, with D possibly being TRBD1 (6 bases). This CDR3 is 13 amino acids long. The V end was cut by 1 base, the J end by 3 bases, with 7 bases between. Germline CDR1 and CDR2: SGHDT and YYEEEE.

The CDR3, as DNA: TGCGCCAGCAGCCAAGGCCTCGGGCAGTCGGGAGGAGCTTTCTTT. Translation: CASSQGLGQSGGAFF. The chain is built from TRBV4-1 and TRBJ1-1; no definite D call. Trimming took 1 base from V and 10 from J, leaving 19 bases between them. From germline, CDR1 is MGHRA and CDR2 YSYEKL. The CDR3 has 15 residues.

This clone appeared a few times. The chain couples TRBV15 to TRBJ2-1, with a possible D match to TRBD2 (5 bases). Germline-derived CDR1 and CDR2 are LNHNV and YYDKDF (reference sequence). V lost 0 bases to trimming and J lost 10 bases, with 10 bases between them. The CDR3 loop spans 13 amino acids. CDR3 DNA: TGTGCCACCAGCAGAGACCCGGGAAGGGAGCAGTTCTTC. Protein product: CATSRDPGREQFF.